This is a list of T cell receptor beta chains from one sample in a study of regulatory T cells in long-lasting Graves disease. TCRdb recomputed calls from the multiplex PCR reads with MiXCR, one row per CDR3 protein. This table holds 400,000 to 600,000 distinct CDR3 sequences, 20% to 25% found once. This specimen consisted of peripheral blood mononuclear cells (PBMCs), obtained when the disease was refractory, from a patient treated with antithyroid drugs. These receptors were obtained from a female donor with Graves disease. The CDR3 runs from the conserved cysteine through the conserved F or W. The D gene is left open where the match is weak. Size is omitted from some rows. Given values are once, few, many or a class for expanded clones.

d_gene: TRBD1; v_gene: TRBV2; j_gene: TRBJ1-2; abundance: many; CDR3nt: TGTGCCAGCAGTGGGCAGGGGGCTTTGTATGGCTACACCTTC; CDR3aa: CASSGQGALYGYTF
d_gene: TRBD2; v_gene: TRBV20-1; j_gene: TRBJ2-7; abundance: many; CDR3nt: TGCAGTGCAGCACTAGCGGGGGGCTACGAGCAGTACTTC; CDR3aa: CSAALAGGYEQYF
d_gene: TRBD2; v_gene: TRBV29-1; j_gene: TRBJ2-2; abundance: few; CDR3nt: TGCAGCGCCCAGGCGGGGGGAAGCGCCGGGGAGCTGTTTTTT; CDR3aa: CSAQAGGSAGELFF
d_gene: TRBD1; v_gene: TRBV9; j_gene: TRBJ2-7; abundance: few; CDR3nt: TGTGCCAGCAGCGTAGACCCCCAGACAGGGACAATCTACGAGCAGTACTTC; CDR3aa: CASSVDPQTGTIYEQYF
d_gene: .; v_gene: TRBV12-5; j_gene: TRBJ2-7; abundance: .; CDR3nt: TGTGCTAGTGGTTTGGGTGACAGGAACTACGAGCAGTACTTC; CDR3aa: CASGLGDRNYEQYF
d_gene: .; v_gene: TRBV7-2; j_gene: TRBJ1-6; abundance: .; CDR3nt: TGTGCCAGCAGACCCCGGACAGTTTCACCCCTCCACTTT; CDR3aa: CASRPRTVSPLHF
d_gene: TRBD1; v_gene: TRBV9; j_gene: TRBJ1-1; abundance: .; CDR3nt: TGTGCCAGCAGCGCCACAGGGGTCACTGAAGCTTTCTTT; CDR3aa: CASSATGVTEAFF
d_gene: TRBD1; v_gene: TRBV12-3/TRBV12-4; j_gene: TRBJ1-5; abundance: many; CDR3nt: TGTGCCAGCAGATGGGACAGGGGCCTAAATCAGCCCCAGCATTTT; CDR3aa: CASRWDRGLNQPQHF
d_gene: TRBD2; v_gene: TRBV7-9; j_gene: TRBJ2-5; abundance: many; CDR3nt: TGTGCCAGCAGCTCAGGGACTAGCTTTCAAGAGACCCAGTACTTC; CDR3aa: CASSSGTSFQETQYF
d_gene: .; v_gene: TRBV27; j_gene: TRBJ1-5; abundance: many; CDR3nt: TGTGCCAGCAGTCCGGGGGTTAGCAATCAGCCCCAGCATTTT; CDR3aa: CASSPGVSNQPQHF
d_gene: TRBD1; v_gene: TRBV5-1; j_gene: TRBJ1-4; abundance: few; CDR3nt: TGCGCCAGCAGGACAGGGTTTGGTGAAAAACTGTTTTTT; CDR3aa: CASRTGFGEKLFF
d_gene: .; v_gene: TRBV30; j_gene: TRBJ2-7; abundance: .; CDR3nt: TGTGCCTTTATAGACGGCTACGAGCAGTACTTC; CDR3aa: CAFIDGYEQYF
d_gene: .; v_gene: TRBV29-1; j_gene: TRBJ2-5; abundance: .; CDR3nt: TGCAGCGGGAACAGGGGGGGAGAGACCCAGTACTTC; CDR3aa: CSGNRGGETQYF
d_gene: .; v_gene: TRBV28; j_gene: TRBJ2-5; abundance: many; CDR3nt: TGTGCCAGCACCCTTAGGGGGGCACAAGAGACCCAGTACTTC; CDR3aa: CASTLRGAQETQYF
d_gene: .; v_gene: TRBV24-1; j_gene: TRBJ2-5; abundance: many; CDR3nt: TGTGCCACCAGTGATTTACGGGGTCCTCAAGAGACCCAGTACTTC; CDR3aa: CATSDLRGPQETQYF
d_gene: TRBD1; v_gene: TRBV7-9; j_gene: TRBJ2-7; abundance: .; CDR3nt: TGTGCCAGCAGCTCAACAGGGGGGTACGAGCAGTACTTC; CDR3aa: CASSSTGGYEQYF
d_gene: TRBD1; v_gene: TRBV6-1; j_gene: TRBJ2-5; abundance: few; CDR3nt: TGTGCCAGCAGCGGAACAGGGGGACCGGGCCAGTACTTC; CDR3aa: CASSGTGGPGQYF
d_gene: TRBD1; v_gene: TRBV25-1; j_gene: TRBJ1-2; abundance: .; CDR3nt: TGTGCCAGCAGTGAAGGACAGGGAACCACGGAGCCGGGCTACACCTTC; CDR3aa: CASSEGQGTTEPGYTF
d_gene: .; v_gene: TRBV7-3; j_gene: TRBJ1-1; abundance: many; CDR3nt: TGTGCCAGCAGCTTAGACAGGACGAACACTGAAGCTTTCTTT; CDR3aa: CASSLDRTNTEAFF
d_gene: .; v_gene: TRBV6-2/TRBV6-3; j_gene: TRBJ1-2; abundance: .; CDR3nt: TGTGCCAGCAGTTACCGGGATCAGCGGGGGAACTATGGCTACACCTTC; CDR3aa: CASSYRDQRGNYGYTF
d_gene: TRBD1; v_gene: TRBV6-5; j_gene: TRBJ1-5; abundance: many; CDR3nt: TGTGCCAGCAGTTCACAGGGGCTCGGGCAGCCCCAGCATTTT; CDR3aa: CASSSQGLGQPQHF
d_gene: .; v_gene: TRBV24-1; j_gene: TRBJ1-5; abundance: few; CDR3nt: TGTGCCACCAGTGCCGGGGGATGGGCCGGCAATCAGCCCCAGCATTTT; CDR3aa: CATSAGGWAGNQPQHF
d_gene: .; v_gene: TRBV4-1; j_gene: TRBJ2-2; abundance: .; CDR3nt: TGCGCCAGCAGGGCCACGCGGGGCACCAACACCGGGGAGCTGTTTTTT; CDR3aa: CASRATRGTNTGELFF